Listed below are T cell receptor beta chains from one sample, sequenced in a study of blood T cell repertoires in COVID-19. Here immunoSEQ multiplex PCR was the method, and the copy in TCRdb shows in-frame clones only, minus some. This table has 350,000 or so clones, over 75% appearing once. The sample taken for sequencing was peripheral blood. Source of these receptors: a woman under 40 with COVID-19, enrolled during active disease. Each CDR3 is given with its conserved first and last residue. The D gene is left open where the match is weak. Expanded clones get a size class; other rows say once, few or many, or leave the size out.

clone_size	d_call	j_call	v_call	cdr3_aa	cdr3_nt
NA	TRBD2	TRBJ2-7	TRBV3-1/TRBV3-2	CASSRVSGMPPYEQYF	TGTGCCAGCAGCCGGGTTAGCGGGATGCCGCCCTACGAGCAGTACTTC
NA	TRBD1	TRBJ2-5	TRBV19	CASRQGSKETQYF	TGTGCCAGCCGACAGGGTTCAAAAGAGACCCAGTACTTC
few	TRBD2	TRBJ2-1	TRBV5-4	CASSKGLAGGQFF	TGTGCCAGCAGCAAGGGACTAGCGGGTGGGCAGTTCTTC
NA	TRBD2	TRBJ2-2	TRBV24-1	CATSPASGRVNTGELFF	TGTGCCACCAGTCCTGCAAGCGGGAGGGTCAACACCGGGGAGCTGTTTTTT
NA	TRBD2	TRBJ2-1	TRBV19	CASSQTGAGNEQFF	TGTGCCAGTAGTCAGACGGGAGCGGGGAATGAGCAGTTCTTC
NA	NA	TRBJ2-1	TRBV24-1	CATSDPWTEQQFF	TGTGCCACCAGTGACCCTTGGACAGAACAGCAGTTCTTC
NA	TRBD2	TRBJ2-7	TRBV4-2	CASSQDSGSSYEQYF	TGTGCCAGCAGCCAAGATAGCGGGAGCTCCTACGAGCAGTACTTC
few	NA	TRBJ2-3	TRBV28	CASTHLRDTQYF	TGTGCCAGCACCCACCTACGGGATACGCAGTATTTT
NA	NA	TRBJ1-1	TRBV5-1	CASSSGNTEAFF	TGCGCCAGCAGCTCGGGGAACACTGAAGCTTTCTTT
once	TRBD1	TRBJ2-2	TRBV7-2	CASSLNRGGTGELFF	TGTGCCAGCAGCTTAAACAGGGGTGGCACCGGGGAGCTGTTTTTT
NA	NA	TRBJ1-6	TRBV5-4	CASSTSRGGRNSPLHF	TGTGCCAGCAGCACGAGTAGGGGGGGGCGGAATTCACCCCTCCACTTT
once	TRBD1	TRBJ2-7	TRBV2	CATRDRGLIPYEQYF	TGTGCCACCAGGGACAGGGGGCTGATCCCCTACGAGCAGTACTTC
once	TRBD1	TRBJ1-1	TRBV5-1	CASSLGGTVNTEAFF	TGCGCCAGCAGCTTGGGAGGGACAGTGAACACTGAAGCTTTCTTT
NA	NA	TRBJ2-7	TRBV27	CASSLPTDRPTTHYEQYF	TGTGCCAGCAGTTTACCGACCGACAGGCCGACGACCCACTACGAGCAGTACTTC
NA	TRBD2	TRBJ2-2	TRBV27	CASSVGLANTGELFF	TGTGCCAGCAGTGTGGGACTAGCGAACACCGGGGAGCTGTTTTTT
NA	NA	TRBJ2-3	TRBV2	CASSEPGLLDTQYF	TGTGCCAGCAGTGAGCCGGGACTCTTAGATACGCAGTATTTT